This is a list of T cell receptor beta chains from one sample in a study of metastatic and nonmetastatic thyroid tumors. TCRdb used MiXCR to call clones anew from the PCR reads. The table lists 15,000 to 20,000 clones, approximately 37% of them singletons. The sample was tumor tissue. The source of these receptors is a female donor with papillary thyroid cancer or a benign thyroid nodule (not recorded which). Some clones in this sample may be carry-over from other donors' samples. CDR3s include the opening cysteine and the closing phenylalanine or tryptophan. Fields, in order: V gene, J gene, clone size, D gene, CDR3 DNA, CDR3 protein. The D gene is left open where the match is weak. The listing skips clone size in some rows; elsewhere it reads once, few, many or a size class.

>TRBV19|TRBJ2-5|few|TRBD2
TGTGCCAGTAGTATTACGGGGAGCGGGAAAACCCAGTACTTC
CASSITGSGKTQYF
>TRBV7-2|TRBJ1-1|-|TRBD1
TGTGCCAGCAGCCGGGACAGGGGAGACACTGAAGCTTTCTTT
CASSRDRGDTEAFF
>TRBV11-2|TRBJ2-7|-|-
TGTGCCAGCAGCCCCCGACAGGACTCCTACGAGCAGTACTTC
CASSPRQDSYEQYF
>TRBV6-5|TRBJ2-7|few|-
TGTGCCAGCAGTCCCTCGGACGGATTAATTCCCTACGAGCAGTACTTC
CASSPSDGLIPYEQYF
>TRBV4-3|TRBJ1-5|-|TRBD1
TGCGCCAGCAGCCAGGGGACAGGAGCTTTTCAGCCCCAGCATTTT
CASSQGTGAFQPQHF
>TRBV20-1|TRBJ2-7|-|-
TGCAGTGCTAGTGGGGGGAGGTTCGCCGACGAGCAGTACTTC
CSASGGRFADEQYF
>TRBV29-1|TRBJ1-5|-|-
TGCAGCGTTGCAGCCGATAGCAATCAGCCCCAGCATTTT
CSVAADSNQPQHF
>TRBV6-5|TRBJ2-2|many|TRBD1
TGTGCCAGCAGTGACCAGGGGGTAGCAGAAACCGGGGAGCTGTTTTTT
CASSDQGVAETGELFF
>TRBV28|TRBJ1-2|-|-
TGTGCCAGCAGTTTAGTAGGGGGGGGCTATGGCTACACCTTC
CASSLVGGGYGYTF
>TRBV28|TRBJ2-2|few|-
TGTGCCAGCGGGAAGGAAAACACCGGGGAGCTGTTTTTT
CASGKENTGELFF
>TRBV20-1|TRBJ1-1|-|-
TGCAGTGCCCTACCCATGAACACTGAAGCTTTCTTT
CSALPMNTEAFF
>TRBV20-1|TRBJ1-1|few|TRBD1
TGCAGTGCTTACCCCCCTGACAGGGTCGGAAACACTGAAGCTTTCTTT
CSAYPPDRVGNTEAFF
>TRBV28|TRBJ1-1|few|-
TGTGCCAGCGCGCTGGCGACTCAAGCTTTCTTT
CASALATQAFF
>TRBV10-3|TRBJ2-1|few|TRBD2
TGTGCCATCAGTGAAAGCGGGGTACTCTACAATGAGCAGTTCTTC
CAISESGVLYNEQFF
>TRBV7-2|TRBJ2-2|-|-
TGTGCCAGCAGCTTAAAAAACTTTAACACCGGGGAGCTGTTTTTT
CASSLKNFNTGELFF
>TRBV5-1|TRBJ2-1|-|TRBD2
TGCGCCAGCAGCGAAGGACTAGAGGTATATGAGCAGTTCTTC
CASSEGLEVYEQFF
>TRBV20-1|TRBJ2-3|many|-
TGCAGTGGTTATGAAACAGATACGCAGTATTTT
CSGYETDTQYF
>TRBV7-2|TRBJ1-2|-|-
TGTGCCAGCAGCACCAGGGGAGGCGGCTATGGCTACACCTTC
CASSTRGGGYGYTF
>TRBV12-3/TRBV12-4|TRBJ2-1|-|TRBD2
TGTGCCAGCAGCCCCGGACTAGCGGGAACGGATGAGCAGTTCTTC
CASSPGLAGTDEQFF
>TRBV14|TRBJ2-1|-|TRBD2
TGTGCCAGTCGACTAGCGGGGGGAAGTGAGCAGTTCTTC
CASRLAGGSEQFF
>TRBV6-5|TRBJ1-1|-|-
TGTGCCAGCAGTTACTCTACGGGGACCCTTGAAGCTTTCTTT
CASSYSTGTLEAFF
>TRBV6-1|TRBJ2-7|-|-
TGTGCCAGCAGTGCCGGGATCTCCTACGAGCAGTACTTC
CASSAGISYEQYF
>TRBV7-3|TRBJ2-3|-|-
TGTGCCAGCAGCCCGCAATCCGGGACCAACCACATGCAGTATTTT
CASSPQSGTNHMQYF
>TRBV19|TRBJ1-1|-|-
TGTGCCAGTAGTATTGGGGGTTGGAACACTGAAGCTTTCTTT
CASSIGGWNTEAFF
>TRBV5-8|TRBJ2-7|-|TRBD2
TGTGCCAGCAGCCCTAGCGGCCTCTCCTACGAGCAGTACTTC
CASSPSGLSYEQYF
>TRBV11-2|TRBJ1-1|once|-
TGTGCCAGCAGCTTAGGTGTTAACACTGAAGCTTTCTTT
CASSLGVNTEAFF
>TRBV10-2|TRBJ1-2|few|TRBD1
TGCGCCAGCAGCGATGACAGGGGGGGAGGCTACACCTTC
CASSDDRGGGYTF
>TRBV6-4|TRBJ2-6|-|-
TGTGCCAGCGACAGAAAGGGGCGCTCTGGGGCCAACGTCCTGACTTTC
CASDRKGRSGANVLTF
>TRBV28|TRBJ1-4|few|-
TGTGCCAGCAGTTTATGGCAGGGGAGTAATGAAAAACTGTTTTTT
CASSLWQGSNEKLFF
>TRBV11-2|TRBJ1-4|-|TRBD1
TGTGCCAGCAGCATGGGACAGGGGGCGGGTAATGAAAAACTGTTTTTT
CASSMGQGAGNEKLFF
>TRBV6-1|TRBJ2-7|few|TRBD2
TGTGCCAGCGGATCCGGGACTAGCGGGAGGGCCTACGAGCAGTACTTC
CASGSGTSGRAYEQYF
>TRBV4-3|TRBJ2-3|-|TRBD2
TGCGCCAGCAGCCACGCCGGGCGGGAGAGCACAGATACGCAGTATTTT
CASSHAGRESTDTQYF
>TRBV20-1|TRBJ1-6|-|-
TGCAGTGCTAGAGTCAGGGGAAATAATTCACCCCTCCACTTT
CSARVRGNNSPLHF
>TRBV18|TRBJ1-3|-|-
TGTGCCAGCTCACCAACCTCTGGAAACACCATATATTTT
CASSPTSGNTIYF
>TRBV20-1|TRBJ2-7|-|TRBD2
TGCAGTGCTACCCCCGGGGCGGGAGGGCCGAACGAGCAGTACTTC
CSATPGAGGPNEQYF
>TRBV6-1|TRBJ1-5|few|-
TGTGCCAGCAGTGAATATATTAGGCAGTCTGGCAATCAGCCCCAGCATTTT
CASSEYIRQSGNQPQHF
>TRBV6-4|TRBJ2-2|-|TRBD2
TGTGCCAGCAGTGACGGGGGACTATGGACGGGCACCGGGGAGCTGTTTTTT
CASSDGGLWTGTGELFF
>TRBV5-1|TRBJ2-3|few|TRBD2
TGCGCCAGCAGCTTGTACGGCGGGAGGGAGGATACGCAGTATTTT
CASSLYGGREDTQYF
>TRBV4-1|TRBJ1-5|-|-
TGCGCCAGCAGCCAAGTTCCGGGGAGCAATCAGCCCCAGCATTTT
CASSQVPGSNQPQHF
>TRBV19|TRBJ2-6|-|-
TGTGCCAGTAGTGCAGTCGGGGCCAACGTCCTGACTTTC
CASSAVGANVLTF
>TRBV6-1|TRBJ2-3|few|-
TGTGCCAGCAGCCTCCTGGCCTCGCCGGATACGCAGTATTTT
CASSLLASPDTQYF